What follows describes a single T cell receptor (beta chain). The sample originates from a study of T cell responses to AZD1222 COVID-19 vaccine. The V and J ends lost 6 bases and 10 bases respectively, with 19 bases between them. Germline V gene lookup returns CDR1 ENHRY and CDR2 SYGVKD. The CDR3 spans 15 residues. Generated by immunoSEQ multiplex PCR, the TCRdb table keeps only in-frame clones and is missing some. The table records 250,000 to 300,000 clones, almost 95% of them present only once. This sequence joins TRBV10-3 and TRBJ1-6; D gene unclear. The origin of this receptor is an adult who received the AZD1222 COVID-19 vaccine. Sample: peripheral blood, taken 28 days after the second AZD1222 dose. The CDR3 region has the DNA TGTGCCATCAGGCCCCGTGGTGAGGTTGGCTCACCCCTCCACTTT. Its protein product is CAIRPRGEVGSPLHF.